The entry below gives a single TCR beta chain sequence along with its context. The data originate from a study of blood T cell repertoires in COVID-19. Study-wide background: T cells, B-cell-depleted T cells, or PBMCs provided the cDNA or gDNA that served as material.

CDR3 size: 16 residues. V was clipped by 6 bases and J by 4 bases, with 19 bases between them. Looked up from germline, CDR1 is SEHNR and CDR2 is FQNEAQ (reference sequence). Produced via immunoSEQ multiplex PCR; TCRdb's table is partial and in-frame only. Among 200,000 to 250,000 clones listed, roughly 83% were seen once. Sequences were obtained from peripheral blood. The TCR comes from a woman in her forties or fifties with acute or convalescent COVID-19. The gene calls are TRBV7-9 and TRBJ2-1; D possibly corresponds to TRBD2 (6 bases). The CDR3 loop is CASRSSELRGYNEQFF. DNA for the CDR3: TGTGCCAGCAGATCTAGCGAACTAAGAGGGTACAATGAGCAGTTCTTC.